The subject of this entry is one T cell receptor (beta chain). Sequencing was performed with immunoSEQ multiplex PCR; in TCRdb, only in-frame clones are kept and a portion is missing. The table records hundreds of thousands of clones, 70% to 90% of them present only once. Germline assignment: CDR1 SGDLS and CDR2 YYNGEE. With 7 bases removed from V and 5 bases from J, the gap between germline ends came to 4 bases. This CDR3 is built from 10 residues. The data were obtained in a study of shared T cell receptors in the human thymus. This same sample was also part of a study on human thymus T cells. That report adds: Having corrective surgery for congenital heart defects, healthy Finnish infants were the ones who donated. Resections obtained during corrective heart surgery supplied the thymus tissue. Usage of V and J genes appeared biased in thymic and blood repertoires. Related research found strongly overlapping thymic repertoires in unrelated individuals.

The material sequenced was thymocytes. The sequence was obtained from a boy in the first two years of life with a congenital heart defect. The chain is built from TRBV9 and TRBJ1-5; D unclear. The CDR3 loop reads CASRDQPQHF. As DNA, the CDR3 is TGTGCCAGCCGGGATCAGCCCCAGCATTTT. The variable domain in full, completed from reference TRBV9 and TRBJ1-5, reads DSGVTQTPKHLITATGQRVTLRCSPRSGDLSVYWYQQSLDQGLQFLIQYYNGEERAKGNILERFSAQQFPDLHSELNLSSLELGDSALYFCASRDQPQHFGDGTRLSIL.